This entry concerns a single T cell receptor (beta chain). The antigen is not known. Germline V gives CDR1 MDHEN, CDR2 SYDVKM. V lost 3 bases, J lost 2 bases, and 5 bases stayed unmatched. This CDR3 has 15 residues. The data were produced by immunoSEQ multiplex PCR, yet TCRdb's version contains in-frame clones alone and is incomplete. The sample carries almost 3,000 clones, roughly 79% recorded once. This specimen belongs to a study of OX40 agonist ivuxolimab in advanced cancers. Findings of the study overall: At 0.1 to 3.0 mg/kg, clonal expansion of CD4+ and CD8+ blood T cells had occurred by week 6. CD4+ T cells averaged fewer expanded clones than CD8+ T cells.

Sequencing used CD4+ or CD8+ T cells sorted from blood, obtained in a trial of the OX40 agonist ivuxolimab. V usage is TRBV28 and J usage is TRBJ2-7; 9 bases fit TRBD2. This TCR was recovered from an adult with an advanced solid tumor such as melanoma, head and neck, liver or kidney cancer. The CDR3 spells CASSFKAGGPYEQYF. The DNA for the CDR3 is TGTGCCAGCAGTTTCAAGGCGGGAGGGCCCTACGAGCAGTACTTC.